Below, 27 T cell receptor beta chains from the same sample are listed, as sequenced in a study of T cells in Graves' hyperthyroidism and ophthalmopathy. Amplified TCR beta CDR3 regions came from RNA transcripts. An initial round of RT-PCR targeting the TCR CDR3 relied on the HTBI primer set. TCRdb fed the multiplex PCR reads into MiXCR, producing one record per CDR3 protein. This sample yields over 500,000 distinct CDR3 sequences, of which approximately 48% are seen a single time; 44% belongs to the top ten. The sample was peripheral blood or thyroid tissue (not recorded which). Receptors originate from an adult woman with Graves' disease, either hyperthyroidism or ophthalmopathy (not recorded which).

The CDR3 here is CASSYPGRGVLHEQYF. The CDR3 DNA follows: TGTGCCAGCAGTTACCCAGGAAGAGGCGTTCTCCACGAGCAGTACTTC. The rearrangement joins TRBV25-1 to TRBJ2-7; unclear D gene. Trimming stripped 5 bases from V and 5 bases from J, with 22 bases between. CDR3 length equals 16 residues. Germline lookup yields CDR1 MGHDK and CDR2 SYGVNS.

There are many counts of this clonotype. The chain combines TRBV10-3 with TRBJ2-7; D is undetermined. The CDR3 totals 14 residues. Germline CDR1 is ENHRY and CDR2 is SYGVKD. Trimming cost V 5 bases and J 0 bases, with 11 bases left between them. Here the CDR3 DNA reads TGTGCCATCAGTAAGGCCGAAAGCTCCTACGAGCAGTACTTC. Translation: CAISKAESSYEQYF.

This clonotype was seen many times. The V gene is TRBV9, the J gene TRBJ1-6; 11 nucleotides line up with TRBD1. Germline CDR1 and CDR2: SGDLS and YYNGEE. The length of the CDR3 is 15 residues. V lost 0 bases to trimming and J lost 8 bases; unmatched junction nucleotides: 1. CDR3 nucleotides: TGTGCCAGCAGCGTAGGGGGACAGGGGGATTCACCCCTCCACTTT. Its protein product is CASSVGGQGDSPLHF. The full variable domain, rest sourced from reference TRBV9 and TRBJ1-6, is DSGVTQTPKHLITATGQRVTLRCSPRSGDLSVYWYQQSLDQGLQFLIQYYNGEERAKGNILERFSAQQFPDLHSELNLSSLELGDSALYFCASSVGGQGDSPLHFGNGTRLTVT.

This clonotype came up a few times. A much larger clone sits a single nucleotide away, making a read error possible. The gene calls are TRBV2 and TRBJ2-3; 10 bases line up with TRBD2. CDR3 size: 15 residues. Germline CDR1 is SNHLY and CDR2 is FYNNEI. V lost 6 bases and J lost 4; bases outside the gene matches: 7. The CDR3 region has the DNA TGTGCCAGCAGCCGGACTAGCGGAGACGCAGATACGCAGTATTTT. Amino acid sequence: CASSRTSGDADTQYF.

The DNA of the CDR3 is TGTGCCAGCAGACCGGACAGTCAGCAGTTCTTC. Translating gives CASRPDSQQFF. V gene TRBV2 combines with J gene TRBJ2-7, with D possibly TRBD1 on 6 matching bases. Gene TRBJ2-1 matches the end of the DNA better, so the J call may be wrong. The CDR3 is 11 residues long. Germline assignment: CDR1 SNHLY and CDR2 FYNNEI.

This clonotype was seen ten or more times. The CDR3 sequence is CSARGGGGLNYGYTF. CDR3 bases: TGCAGTGCTAGGGGGGGGGGCGGCCTTAACTATGGCTACACCTTC. The chain joins TRBV20-1 to TRBJ1-2; TRBD1 might be the D (6 bases). Germline V gene lookup returns CDR1 DFQATT and CDR2 SNEGSKA (reference sequence). Trimming stripped 3 bases from V and 1 base from J, with 15 bases between. The CDR3 consists of 15 residues.

The chain links TRBV5-1 to TRBJ2-5, with D maybe TRBD1 (6 bases). The CDR3 extends over 14 amino acids. V lost 7 bases and J 2 bases, leaving 15 bases between the germline ends. Germline V gene lookup returns CDR1 SGHRS and CDR2 YFSETQ. CDR3 loop: CASGTGDTQETQYF. The CDR3 DNA sequence: TGCGCCAGCGGGACCGGGGACACACAAGAGACCCAGTACTTC.

This clonotype was seen at least ten times. CDR3 sequence reads: CASSQDVHSHYGYTF. CDR3 coding DNA: TGTGCCAGCAGCCAAGACGTCCACAGCCACTATGGCTACACCTTC. J is TRBJ1-2 and V is TRBV4-2; the D is unclear. This CDR3 has 15 amino acids. V shed 0 bases and J shed 3 bases, with 11 bases lying between them. CDR1 is LGHNA and CDR2 is YNFKEQ in the germline V gene.

The chain has TRBV4-1 and TRBJ2-7; the D gene is possibly TRBD2 (5 bases). The CDR3 consists of 16 residues. Germline CDR1 is MGHRA and CDR2 is YSYEKL. V lost 0 bases and J lost 1, with 13 bases in between. The CDR3 is CASSQEWAGLSYEQYF. The CDR3 nucleotides are TGCGCCAGCAGCCAAGAATGGGCGGGTCTATCCTACGAGCAGTACTTC.

The V and J genes are TRBV29-1 and TRBJ2-2, with D perhaps TRBD1 or TRBD2 (5 bases each). Per germline, CDR1 SQVTM and CDR2 ANQGSEA. This CDR3 has 10 amino acids. V was shortened by 7 bases and J by 9 bases, with 9 bases between the two germline ends. DNA of the CDR3: TGCAGCGGAGGGGTGAGGGAGCTGTTTTTT. It codes for CSGGVRELFF.

This clonotype was recorded only once. The chain employs TRBV24-1 and TRBJ2-5; TRBD1 matches 12 bases. V lost 2 bases and J lost 5; bases outside the gene matches: 5. This CDR3 is 16 amino acids long. CDR1 KGHDR and CDR2 SFDVKD come from the germline V gene. CDR3 region: CATSDSRDRGQETQYF. CDR3 nucleotide sequence: TGTGCCACCAGTGATTCCCGGGACAGGGGGCAGGAGACCCAGTACTTC.

The gene calls are TRBV14 and TRBJ2-5; possible D gene TRBD2, 5 bases. Per germline, CDR1 SGHDN and CDR2 FVKESK. Trimming cost V 0 bases and J 7 bases, with 9 bases left between them. The CDR3 is 13 amino acids. The CDR3 loop is CASSQEFRGTQYF. The CDR3 DNA follows: TGTGCCAGCAGCCAAGAGTTCCGGGGGACCCAGTACTTC.

This clonotype was observed many times. This sequence joins TRBV4-3 and TRBJ2-5; D gene unclear. Trimming pared 6 bases from V and 2 bases from J, leaving 10 bases between. This CDR3 is 13 amino acids long. In germline, CDR1 is LGHNA, CDR2 YSLEER. The chain's CDR3 is CASRDPLQETQYF. The CDR3 nucleotides are TGCGCCAGCAGGGACCCTCTTCAAGAGACCCAGTACTTC.

This clonotype was seen repeatedly, ten times or more. The chain employs TRBV6-6 and TRBJ2-5, with 7 bases fitting TRBD2. The V segment lost 7 bases and the J segment 4 bases; nucleotides outside the gene matches: 12. This CDR3 is built from 15 residues. CDR1 is MNHNY and CDR2 is SVGAGI in the germline V gene (reference sequence). CDR3 nucleotides: TGTGCCAGCAATAAGGGACGGGGGGTCGGAGAGACCCAGTACTTC. This gives the protein CASNKGRGVGETQYF.

This clonotype was counted a few times. The rearrangement links TRBV6-6 to TRBJ1-4; TRBD1 is a possible D gene (5 bases). The CDR3 is 13 residues long. Germline loops: CDR1 MNHNY, CDR2 SVGAGI (reference sequence). V was clipped by 7 bases and J by 15 bases, with 21 bases between them. The CDR3 loop reads CASTDRGPARLFF. CDR3 sequence (DNA): TGTGCCAGCACTGACCGGGGCCCGGCGCGTTTGTTTTTT.

This clonotype has a handful of counts. Since a much larger clone is just one base distant, this may be a read error. The J gene is TRBJ2-7, the V gene TRBV7-2, with D tentatively TRBD1 (6 bases). This CDR3 contains 14 residues. Germline values: CDR1 SGHTA, CDR2 FQGNSA. Trimming cost V 7 bases and J 3 bases, with 16 bases left between them. This CDR3 is CASTLAGAHYEQYF. The CDR3 region has the DNA TGTGCCAGCACTCTAGCAGGGGCCCACTACGAGCAGTACTTC.

The sample holds one count of this clonotype. A clone one base away is much larger, so this may be a read error. This chain links TRBV20-1 with TRBJ1-5; 8 bases fit TRBD1. This CDR3 contains 17 residues. Germline V lookup: CDR1 DFQATT, CDR2 SNEGSKA (reference sequence). V gave up 0 bases and J gave up 9 bases; unmatched junction bases: 16. CDR3 DNA sequence: TGCAGTGCTAGAGAGAGGGGAACCCAGGGGGCCTATCGGCCCCAGCATTTT. Translation: CSARERGTQGAYRPQHF.

The chain combines TRBV7-9 with TRBJ2-7; 7 nucleotides match TRBD1. The V segment lost 2 bases and the J segment 3 bases; nucleotides outside the gene matches: 7. In germline, CDR1 is SEHNR, CDR2 FQNEAQ (reference sequence). The length of the CDR3 is 15 residues. This chain's CDR3 is CASSLFSDRNYEQYF. CDR3 nucleotide sequence: TGTGCCAGCAGCTTATTTTCGGACAGGAACTACGAGCAGTACTTC.

This chain joins TRBV29-1 and TRBJ2-7; 8 bases are shared with TRBD1. Losses at the gene ends were 6 bases for V and 3 bases for J; bases not matched to a gene: 4. CDR1 SQVTM and CDR2 ANQGSEA come from the germline V gene. The CDR3 totals 12 residues. CDR3 residues: CSVNRGSYEQYF. The CDR3 DNA sequence: TGCAGCGTGAACAGGGGGAGCTACGAGCAGTACTTC.

This clonotype was seen ten or more times. The chain recombines TRBV4-2 with TRBJ2-2; D possibly corresponds to TRBD2 (5 bases). Germline V gives CDR1 LGHNA, CDR2 YNFKEQ. This CDR3 has 18 residues. The V end lost 1 base, the J end lost 0 bases, and 15 bases lay between the germline ends. This CDR3 reads CASSQGSSGMANTGELFF. The CDR3 DNA reads as TGTGCCAGCAGCCAAGGTTCCAGCGGAATGGCGAACACCGGGGAGCTGTTTTTT.

This clonotype was counted ten times or more. The CDR3: CSARVSGRAQETQYF. For the CDR3, the DNA is TGCAGTGCTAGAGTTAGCGGGAGGGCCCAAGAGACCCAGTACTTC. The chain is built from TRBV20-1 and TRBJ2-5, with TRBD2 identical over 11 bases. The CDR3 covers 15 residues. Germline CDR1 and CDR2: DFQATT and SNEGSKA (reference sequence). V gave up 1 base and J gave up 1 base; unmatched junction bases: 2.

The table lists this clonotype with many counts. This chain connects TRBV7-2 to TRBJ1-2; D is undetermined. This CDR3 is built from 18 residues. Trimming took off 3 bases at V and 0 bases at J, with 20 bases between the two ends. The germline V gene encodes CDR1 SGHTA and CDR2 FQGNSA. CDR3 residues: CASSLLSFRAGPNYGYTF. The CDR3 coding sequence is TGTGCCAGCAGCTTGCTGTCTTTTAGGGCAGGACCTAACTATGGCTACACCTTC.

A note on this clonotype: This may arise from a read error, as a much more abundant clone is one base away. The CDR3 loop reads CASSTGTVYVYTF. For the CDR3, the DNA is TGTGCCAGCAGCACAGGGACTGTCTATGTCTACACCTTC. The V call is TRBV6-1, the J call TRBJ1-2; D may be TRBD1 (6 bases). Germline V gene lookup returns CDR1 MNHNS and CDR2 SASEGT. CDR3 length: 13 amino acids.

The genes are TRBV5-1 and TRBJ1-2; D may be TRBD1 (6 bases). The CDR3 is 14 amino acids. Germline loops: CDR1 SGHRS, CDR2 YFSETQ. V shed 4 bases and J shed 2 bases, with 12 bases lying between them. For the CDR3, the DNA is TGCGCCAGCAGCAAGACAGGTCCCAACTATGGCTACACCTTC. Amino acid sequence: CASSKTGPNYGYTF.

This clonotype was counted many times. The chain recombines TRBV29-1 with TRBJ2-7, with 7 bases identical to TRBD2. There are 15 residues in the CDR3. With 6 bases clipped from V and 3 bases from J, the junction kept 14 bases outside the gene matches. CDR1 and CDR2 (germline): SQVTM, ANQGSEA. CDR3 in amino acids: CSVNPSGGSVYEQYF. In nucleotides, the CDR3 is TGCAGCGTAAACCCCTCGGGCGGGAGTGTCTACGAGCAGTACTTC.

The rearrangement uses TRBV6-5 and TRBJ2-7, with 7 bases lining up with TRBD1. Germline V gives CDR1 MNHEY, CDR2 SVGAGI. With 5 bases clipped from V and 6 bases from J, the junction kept 10 bases outside the gene matches. This CDR3 contains 14 residues. CDR3 coding DNA: TGTGCCAGCAGTACGACAAGGGGGCGCGTCGAGCAGTACTTC. Amino acids: CASSTTRGRVEQYF.

This chain links TRBV7-6 with TRBJ2-5; D is unresolved. The CDR3 totals 13 residues. V dropped 6 bases and J dropped 7 bases, with 15 bases sitting between them. The germline V gene encodes CDR1 SGHVS and CDR2 FNYEAQ. Written as DNA, the CDR3 is TGTGCCAGCAGGCGGCGTGATAAGGGGACCCAGTACTTC. This sequence encodes CASRRRDKGTQYF.